These T cell receptor beta chains were read from a single sample in a study of shared clonotypes between healthy human individuals. Using immunoSEQ multiplex PCR, the repertoire was profiled, and TCRdb retains in-frame clones only, with some absent. The sample consists of fewer than 1.6 million clones, just under 99% of them appearing once. The sequencing sample was made of naive CD4+ T cells sorted from blood. All receptors derive from a man aged 30-40 years in good health. The CDR3 runs from the conserved cysteine through the conserved F or W. Size is stated for part of the rows, as once, few or many counts, or as a class when the clone is expanded.

V	length	J	size	CDR3
TRBV29-1	13	TRBJ1-2	.	CSVVTRFLYGYTF
TRBV28	12	TRBJ2-7	.	CASSLAGAEQYF
TRBV25-1	12	TRBJ2-5	.	CASSRMGYTQYF
TRBV27	14	TRBJ2-5	.	CASSFSRAVETQYF
TRBV19	14	TRBJ1-1	.	CASSSQGTNTEAFF
TRBV6-1	15	TRBJ2-7	.	CASTPRAGPTYEQYF
TRBV7-2	14	TRBJ1-2	.	CASGEESGPYGYTF
TRBV5-1	13	TRBJ1-1	.	CASSLGVNTEAFF
TRBV5-4	14	TRBJ2-1	.	CASSLGQGRNEQFF
TRBV7-9	18	TRBJ2-1	.	CASRRVSTGTSVGYEQFF
TRBV5-8	13	TRBJ1-2	.	CASSRTYNYGYTF
TRBV9	15	TRBJ2-2	.	CASTRRAGGPGELFF
TRBV5-1	16	TRBJ2-7	once	CASSLDGQGSSYEQYF
TRBV27	16	TRBJ2-7	once	CASSPKTSGRKNEQYF
TRBV7-6	18	TRBJ2-5	.	CASSLALSSGRASGTQYF
TRBV28	15	TRBJ1-3	.	CASSFGGSPGNTIYF
TRBV27	17	TRBJ2-1	.	CASSWGMEGGLYNEQFF
TRBV5-1	15	TRBJ2-3	.	CASTRASIDTDTQYF
TRBV18	14	TRBJ1-3	.	CASSPALSGNTIYF
TRBV5-3	16	TRBJ2-5	.	CARSEAGKGKQETQYF
TRBV19	13	TRBJ1-2	.	CASSLEFPPNYTF
TRBV10-2	14	TRBJ2-7	.	CASSDLLRDPGDFF
TRBV7-6	15	TRBJ2-2	.	CASSLDEGYTGELFF
TRBV27	15	TRBJ2-7	.	CASRTNRDRRYEQYF
TRBV5-4	18	TRBJ2-1	.	CASSLGLAGALSYNEQFF
TRBV7-9	16	TRBJ2-1	.	CASSLGLAGGPDEQFF
TRBV7-9	16	TRBJ2-2	.	CASSELAGLNTGELFF
TRBV6-5	15	TRBJ2-1	.	CASSRGLPPNNEQFF
TRBV7-8	19	TRBJ2-7	.	CASNSRGLAVSWEGAEQYF
TRBV7-6	14	TRBJ1-2	.	CASSLAPEGYGYTF
TRBV19	16	TRBJ1-2	.	CASTEMPGQKVDGYTF
TRBV5-1	13	TRBJ1-2	.	CASSLGGPYGYTF
TRBV28	13	TRBJ1-5	.	CASSSPGDQPQHF
TRBV5-1	15	TRBJ2-5	.	CASSFGYGGKETQYF
TRBV13	17	TRBJ2-5	.	CASRPGTGRFGPETQYF
TRBV18	15	TRBJ2-3	.	CASSPGESFTDTQYF
TRBV5-1	14	TRBJ1-1	.	CASSLQGQNTEAFF
TRBV28	14	TRBJ2-7	.	CASSVLGAVYEQYF
TRBV5-4	18	TRBJ2-1	.	CASSLAWGLGISSDEQFF